The 11 T cell receptor beta chains below were found in one sample sequenced in a study of T-cell memory formation after mild COVID-19. TCRdb recomputed calls from the 5' RACE reads with MiXCR, one row per CDR3 protein. This sample has under 550,000 distinct CDR3 sequences, with 15% to 20% found just once. Sequenced sample: PBMCs or a T cell subset sorted from them (not recorded which). These receptors originate from an adult woman who had mild COVID-19 (a few samples of this study predate the infection). Cell type and time point are not known.

The chain carries TRBV3-1 and TRBJ1-1, with 9 positions matching TRBD1. V lost 5 bases and J lost 3; bases outside the gene matches: 13. Germline lookup yields CDR1 LGHDT and CDR2 YNNKEL (reference sequence). This CDR3 has 17 residues. This CDR3 is CASSERRTGVIDTEAFF. The CDR3, as DNA: TGTGCCAGCAGCGAAAGACGGACAGGGGTGATCGACACTGAAGCTTTCTTT.

This clonotype was seen only once. The chain employs TRBV29-1 and TRBJ2-5; 8 bases match TRBD2. V was pared by 7 bases and J by 7 bases, with 8 bases of the junction left unmatched. This CDR3 contains 12 residues. Germline CDR1 reads SQVTM; CDR2 reads ANQGSEA. The DNA for the CDR3 is TGCAGCGCGGGACTGGCGGGAGGGACCCAGTACTTC. Translated: CSAGLAGGTQYF.

The CDR3 loop is CASSSQGATYEQYF. As DNA, the CDR3 is TGTGCCAGCAGTTCACAGGGGGCGACCTACGAGCAGTACTTC. V is TRBV6-5 and J is TRBJ2-7; 9 nucleotides match TRBD1. Trimming took 4 bases from V and 2 from J; bases not matched to a gene: 3. This CDR3 contains 14 residues. In germline, CDR1 is MNHEY, CDR2 SVGAGI.

In this sample, this clonotype turned up many times. This chain connects TRBV20-1 to TRBJ2-1, with a possible D match to TRBD2 (5 bases). CDR1 and CDR2 (germline): DFQATT, SNEGSKA (reference sequence). This CDR3 is built from 12 residues. The ends were cut back, 0 bases at V and 7 bases at J, with 7 bases in the middle. CDR3 sequence (DNA): TGCAGTGCTAGAGAGCCGGGGAATGAGCAGTTCTTC. It is translated as CSAREPGNEQFF.

The sample holds a few counts of this clonotype. The genes are TRBV6-2 or TRBV6-3 and TRBJ1-1, with D hard to call. This CDR3 has 12 residues. CDR1 and CDR2 (germline): MNHEY, SVGEGT. The V end was cut by 6 bases, the J end by 5 bases, with 10 bases between. CDR3 nucleotides: TGTGCCAGCAGAGACCAGAGGACTGAAGCTTTCTTT. Translated, it gives CASRDQRTEAFF.

The chain carries TRBV5-1 and TRBJ2-7; 8 nucleotides match TRBD1. Germline values: CDR1 SGHRS, CDR2 YFSETQ. The CDR3 has 17 amino acids. V shed 1 base, J shed 4 bases, and the junction held 13 bases outside the gene matches. In DNA, the CDR3 is TGCGCCAGCAGCTTGTCCCTTATGGCAGGGGGCATTTACGAGCAGTACTTC. This sequence encodes CASSLSLMAGGIYEQYF.

The genes are TRBV11-3 and TRBJ1-2; TRBD1 agrees at 11 bases. The germline CDR1 and CDR2 sequences are SGHNT and YENEEA. The CDR3 spans 15 residues. V trimming: 4 bases; J trimming: 3 bases; junction bases outside the gene matches: 4. The DNA for the CDR3 is TGTGCCAGCAGCTCTTGGACAGGGGGCTACTATGGCTACACCTTC. Translation: CASSSWTGGYYGYTF.

V is TRBV24-1 and J is TRBJ2-7; D possibly matches TRBD1 or TRBD2 (5 bases each). V dropped 4 bases and J dropped 6 bases, with 15 bases sitting between them. Germline CDR1 KGHDR, CDR2 SFDVKD. This CDR3 region has 14 residues. CDR3 sequence: CATSEEGQGREQYF. The CDR3 nucleotides read TGTGCCACCAGTGAAGAGGGGCAGGGTCGCGAGCAGTACTTC.

The chain carries TRBV9 and TRBJ2-1, with 10 positions matching TRBD2. V shed 4 bases, J shed 8 bases, and the junction held 15 bases outside the gene matches. CDR1 and CDR2 from the germline V gene are SGDLS and YYNGEE. This CDR3 has 17 amino acids. This chain's CDR3 is CASSPRRSGRTTDEQFF. In DNA form, the CDR3 reads TGTGCCAGCAGCCCCCGCCGTAGCGGGAGGACCACCGATGAGCAGTTCTTC.

Details on this clonotype: At one end the junction does not follow the germline gene, possibly because of a read error. The CDR3 DNA follows: TGTGATAGTGGTCTTGTTAGCGGGGGATTGTACGAGCAGTACTTC. Its protein product is CDSGLVSGGLYEQYF. V usage is TRBV12-5 and J usage is TRBJ2-7, with 9 positions matching TRBD2. This CDR3 has 15 residues. Germline V gene sequence: CDR1 LGHNT, CDR2 FRNRAP.

The CDR3 nucleotides read TGCAGTGCTAGTCGGTTGTTCGGGGCGGTGCGGGACACTGAAGCTTTCTTT. As protein: CSASRLFGAVRDTEAFF. The rearrangement uses TRBV20-1 and TRBJ1-1; possibly TRBD1 for D (5 bases). V was clipped by 3 bases and J by 3 bases, with 23 bases between them. There are 17 residues in the CDR3. The germline V gene has CDR1 DFQATT and CDR2 SNEGSKA (reference sequence).